This entry features one T cell receptor beta chain sequence. The sample comes from a study of blood T cell repertoires in COVID-19. Turning to the study itself: The cDNA or gDNA used as material had been derived from T cells, B-cell-depleted T cells, or PBMCs.

Only in-frame clones appear in the TCRdb table, and some are missing; sequencing was by immunoSEQ multiplex PCR. The sample contains 100,000 to 140,000 clones, approximately 88% of which appear only once. The receptor was derived from a man between 45 and 60 years old with active or convalescent COVID-19. The sample consisted of peripheral blood.

The CDR3 nucleotides are TGCGCCAGCAGCTTGGATCCCCGTGGGACTAGCGGACTCCAAGAGACCCAGTACTTC. It specifies CASSLDPRGTSGLQETQYF. The chain couples TRBV5-1 to TRBJ2-5; 11 nucleotides line up with TRBD2. Per the germline V gene, CDR1 is SGHRS and CDR2 is YFSETQ. With V trimmed by 0 bases and J by 1 base, 11 bases remained unmatched. This CDR3 comprises 19 residues. The full variable domain, rest sourced from reference TRBV5-1 and TRBJ2-5, is KAGVTQTPRYLIKTRGQQVTLSCSPISGHRSVSWYQQTPGQGLQFLFEYFSETQRNKGNFPGRFSGRQFSNSRSEMNVSTLELGDSALYLCASSLDPRGTSGLQETQYFGPGTRLLVL.